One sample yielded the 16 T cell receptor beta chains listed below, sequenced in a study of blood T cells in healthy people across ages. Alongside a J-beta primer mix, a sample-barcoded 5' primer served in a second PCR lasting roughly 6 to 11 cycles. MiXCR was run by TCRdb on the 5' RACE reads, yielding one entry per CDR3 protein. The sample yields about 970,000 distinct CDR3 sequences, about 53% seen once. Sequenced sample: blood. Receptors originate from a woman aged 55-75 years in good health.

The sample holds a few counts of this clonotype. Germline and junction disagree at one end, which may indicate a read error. CDR3: CASSDSREETQYF. DNA of the CDR3: TGTGCCAGCAGTGACTCTAGGGAAGAGACCCAGTACTTC. V is TRBV6-6 and J is TRBJ2-5; D uncertain. The CDR3 has 13 residues. Per the germline V gene, CDR1 is MNHNY and CDR2 is SVGAGI (reference sequence).

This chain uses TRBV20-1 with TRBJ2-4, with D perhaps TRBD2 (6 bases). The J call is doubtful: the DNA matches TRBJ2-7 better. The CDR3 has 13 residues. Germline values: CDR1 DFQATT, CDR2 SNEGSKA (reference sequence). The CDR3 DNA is TGCAGTGCTAGAGATAGCGGCCCCTACGAGCAGTACTTC. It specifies CSARDSGPYEQYF.

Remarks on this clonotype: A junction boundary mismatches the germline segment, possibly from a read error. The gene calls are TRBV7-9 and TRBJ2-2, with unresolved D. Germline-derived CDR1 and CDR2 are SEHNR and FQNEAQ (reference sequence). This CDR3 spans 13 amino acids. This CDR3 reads CASSPLNAGELFF. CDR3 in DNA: TGTGCCAGCAGCCCGTTGAACGCCGGGGAGCTGTTTTTT.

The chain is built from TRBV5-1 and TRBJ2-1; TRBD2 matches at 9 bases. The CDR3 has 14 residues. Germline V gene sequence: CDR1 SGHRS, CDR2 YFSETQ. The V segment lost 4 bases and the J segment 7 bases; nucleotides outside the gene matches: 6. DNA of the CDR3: TGCGCCAGCAGCATCGGGACTAGCAAAAATGAGCAGTTCTTC. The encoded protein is CASSIGTSKNEQFF.

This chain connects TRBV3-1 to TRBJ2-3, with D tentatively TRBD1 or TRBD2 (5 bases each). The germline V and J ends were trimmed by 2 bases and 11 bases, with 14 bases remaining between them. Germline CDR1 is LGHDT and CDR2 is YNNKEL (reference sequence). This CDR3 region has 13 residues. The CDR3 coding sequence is TGTGCCAGCAGCCAAACACCGGGACGGAGGCAGTATTTT. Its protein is CASSQTPGRRQYF.

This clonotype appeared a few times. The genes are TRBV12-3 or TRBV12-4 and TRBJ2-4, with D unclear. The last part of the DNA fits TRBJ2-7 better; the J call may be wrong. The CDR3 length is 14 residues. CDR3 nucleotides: TGTGCCAGCAGTTTGGCCCTGGGTGCTCACGAGCAGTACTTC. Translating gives CASSLALGAHEQYF.

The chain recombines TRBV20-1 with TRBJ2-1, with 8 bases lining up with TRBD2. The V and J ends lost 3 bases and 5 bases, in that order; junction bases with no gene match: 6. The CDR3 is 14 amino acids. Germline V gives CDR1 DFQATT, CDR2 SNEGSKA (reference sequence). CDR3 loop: CSARASGSHNEQFF. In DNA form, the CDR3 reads TGCAGTGCTAGGGCTAGCGGGTCCCACAATGAGCAGTTCTTC.

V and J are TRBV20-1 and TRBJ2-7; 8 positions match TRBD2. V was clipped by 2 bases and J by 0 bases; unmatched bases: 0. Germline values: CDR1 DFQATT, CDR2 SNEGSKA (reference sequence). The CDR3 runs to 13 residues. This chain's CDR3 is CSARLAGSYEQYF. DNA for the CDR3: TGCAGTGCTAGACTAGCGGGCTCCTACGAGCAGTACTTC.

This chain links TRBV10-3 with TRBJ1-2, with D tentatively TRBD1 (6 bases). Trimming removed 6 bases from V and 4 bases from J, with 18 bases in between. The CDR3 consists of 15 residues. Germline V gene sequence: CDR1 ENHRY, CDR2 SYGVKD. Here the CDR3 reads CAIRATSGTPYGYTF. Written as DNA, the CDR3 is TGTGCCATCAGGGCGACTAGCGGGACACCCTATGGCTACACCTTC.

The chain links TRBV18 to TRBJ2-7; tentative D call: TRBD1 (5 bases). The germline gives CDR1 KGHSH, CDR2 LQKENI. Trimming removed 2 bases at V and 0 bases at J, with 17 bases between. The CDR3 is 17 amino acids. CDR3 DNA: TGTGCCAGCTCACCAAAGGCTGGGGCCGGCCGCTCCTACGAGCAGTACTTC. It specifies CASSPKAGAGRSYEQYF.

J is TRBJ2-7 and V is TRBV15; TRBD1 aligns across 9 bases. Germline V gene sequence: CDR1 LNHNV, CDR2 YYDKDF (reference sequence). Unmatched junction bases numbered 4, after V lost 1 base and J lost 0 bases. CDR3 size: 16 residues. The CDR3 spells CATSRGTGGFSYEQYF. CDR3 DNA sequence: TGTGCCACCAGCAGAGGTACAGGGGGCTTCTCCTACGAGCAGTACTTC. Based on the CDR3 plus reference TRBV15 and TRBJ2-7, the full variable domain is DAMVIQNPRYQVTQFGKPVTLSCSQTLNHNVMYWYQQKSSQAPKLLFHYYDKDFNNEADTPDNFQSRRPNTSFCFLDIRSPGLGDTAMYLCATSRGTGGFSYEQYFGPGTRLTVT.

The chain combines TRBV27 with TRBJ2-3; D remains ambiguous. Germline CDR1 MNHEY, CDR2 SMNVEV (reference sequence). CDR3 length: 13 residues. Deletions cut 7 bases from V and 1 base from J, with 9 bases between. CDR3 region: CASTPARTDTQYF. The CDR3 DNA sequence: TGTGCCAGCACGCCTGCACGCACAGATACGCAGTATTTT.

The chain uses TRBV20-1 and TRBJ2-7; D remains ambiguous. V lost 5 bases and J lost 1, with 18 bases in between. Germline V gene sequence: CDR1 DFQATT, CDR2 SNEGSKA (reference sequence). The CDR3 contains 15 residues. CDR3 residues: CSAPARPLPSYEQYF. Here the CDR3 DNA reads TGCAGTGCTCCGGCCCGTCCTCTCCCTTCCTACGAGCAGTACTTC.

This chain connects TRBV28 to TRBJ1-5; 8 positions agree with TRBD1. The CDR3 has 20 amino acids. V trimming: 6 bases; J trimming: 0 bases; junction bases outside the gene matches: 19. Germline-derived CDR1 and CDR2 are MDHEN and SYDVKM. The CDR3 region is CASSSYGRGLYRYSNQPQHF. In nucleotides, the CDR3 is TGTGCCAGCAGCTCTTATGGCAGGGGGCTTTATAGATATAGCAATCAGCCCCAGCATTTT.

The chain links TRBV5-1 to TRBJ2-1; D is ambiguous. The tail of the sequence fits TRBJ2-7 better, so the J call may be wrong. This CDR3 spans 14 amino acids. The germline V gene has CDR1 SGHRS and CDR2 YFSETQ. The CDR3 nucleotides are TGCGCCAGCAGCTTGGTACACGCCTACAATGAGCAGTACTTC. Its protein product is CASSLVHAYNEQYF.

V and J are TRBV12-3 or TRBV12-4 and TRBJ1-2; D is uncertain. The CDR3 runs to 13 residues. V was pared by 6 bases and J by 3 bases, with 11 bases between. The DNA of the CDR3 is TGTGCCAGCAGCCCGACTATGCACTATGGCTACACCTTC. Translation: CASSPTMHYGYTF.